The 32 T cell receptor beta chains given below trace back to one sample, sequenced in a study of blood T cell repertoires in COVID-19. Using immunoSEQ multiplex PCR, the repertoire was profiled, and TCRdb retains in-frame clones only, with some absent. Of about 200,000 clones in the sample, around 81% were seen once. The sequencing input was peripheral blood. Source of these receptors: a woman between 65 and 79 years old with acute or convalescent COVID-19.

The gene calls are TRBV7-8 and TRBJ2-3, with D tentatively TRBD1 or TRBD2 (5 bases each). This CDR3 spans 16 amino acids. Germline V gives CDR1 SGHVS, CDR2 FQNEAQ. Deletions cut 5 bases from V and 0 bases from J, with 15 bases between. Here the CDR3 DNA reads TGTGCCAGCAGCAGAGGGGCACAGATCAGCACAGATACGCAGTATTTT. Translated: CASSRGAQISTDTQYF.

The chain joins TRBV7-8 to TRBJ2-5; 7 nucleotides line up with TRBD2. Germline-derived CDR1 and CDR2 are SGHVS and FQNEAQ. The CDR3 has 17 amino acids. The V segment lost 2 bases and the J segment 3 bases; nucleotides outside the gene matches: 12. For the CDR3, the DNA is TGTGCCAGCAGCTTAAGTTTTTTGCCTAGCGGAAAAGAGACCCAGTACTTC. It codes for CASSLSFLPSGKETQYF.

The V and J genes are TRBV27 and TRBJ2-2; weak D call: TRBD1 (5 bases). The CDR3 runs to 13 residues. V was trimmed by 6 bases and J by 4 bases, leaving 9 bases between them. CDR1 MNHEY and CDR2 SMNVEV come from the germline V gene (reference sequence). DNA of the CDR3: TGTGCCAGCAGGACAGCCCCCACCGGGGAGCTGTTTTTT. This sequence encodes CASRTAPTGELFF.

The gene calls are TRBV6-5 and TRBJ1-2; 7 nucleotides agree with TRBD1. The ends lost 5 bases at V and 3 bases at J; junction bases unmatched: 6. Germline V lookup: CDR1 MNHEY, CDR2 SVGAGI. This CDR3 has 14 residues. Here the CDR3 reads CASSQNRGDYGYTF. The CDR3 DNA reads TGTGCCAGCAGTCAAAACAGGGGAGACTATGGCTACACCTTC.

The chain carries TRBV21-1 and TRBJ2-5; the table assigns TRBD1, which was not confirmed against the DNA. TRBV21-1 counts as a pseudogene. The CDR3 runs 15 residues. DNA of the CDR3: TGTGCCAGGATGACAGGAGGAGGCTTAAAAGAGACCCAGTACTTC. Protein product: CARMTGGGLKETQYF.

The chain recombines TRBV18 with TRBJ2-2; no clear D. Germline CDR1 and CDR2: KGHSH and LQKENI. This CDR3 is built from 13 residues. Trimming left V 0 bases short and J 7 bases short, with 6 bases between. For the CDR3, the DNA is TGTGCCAGCTCACCACCGTTCTACGGGGAGCTGTTTTTT. This gives the protein CASSPPFYGELFF.

The chain has TRBV25-1 and TRBJ1-6; no firm D call. Germline V gives CDR1 MGHDK, CDR2 SYGVNS. Trimming took 4 bases from V and 7 from J, leaving 17 bases between them. The length of the CDR3 is 16 residues. The CDR3 DNA is TGTGCCAGCAGTGCCAATAACGCCCAGACAAATTCACCCCTCCACTTT. It translates to CASSANNAQTNSPLHF.

Remarks on this clone: At one boundary the junction diverges from the germline segment, which might be a read error. Other nucleotide sequences in the sample specify the same CDR3. The rearrangement links TRBV12-3 or TRBV12-4 to TRBJ2-3; 9 positions match TRBD2. CDR3 length equals 13 residues. The CDR3 sequence is CASSLAGRDTQYF. CDR3 bases: TGTGCCAGCAGTCTAGCGGGGCGGGATACGCAGTATTTT.

This chain joins TRBV19 and TRBJ2-5; D is possibly TRBD2 (6 bases). V gave up 3 bases and J gave up 2 bases, with 10 bases separating them. From germline, CDR1 is LNHDA and CDR2 SQIVND (reference sequence). CDR3 size: 14 residues. The DNA for the CDR3 is TGTGCCAGTAGTATCGTGGGAGGACAAGAGACCCAGTACTTC. This translates into CASSIVGGQETQYF.

The chain employs TRBV2 and TRBJ2-5; D is undetermined. CDR3 length: 13 residues. V lost 4 bases to trimming and J lost 7 bases, with 13 bases between them. Germline CDR1 is SNHLY and CDR2 is FYNNEI. CDR3 in amino acids: CASSGEALSTQYF. In nucleotides, the CDR3 is TGTGCCAGCAGTGGAGAGGCACTATCGACCCAGTACTTC.

The chain joins TRBV2 to TRBJ2-2, with a weak D call TRBD2 (6 bases). Germline CDR1 reads SNHLY; CDR2 reads FYNNEI. The ends were cut back, 6 bases at V and 3 bases at J, with 8 bases in the middle. The CDR3 consists of 13 residues. DNA for the CDR3: TGTGCCAGCAGAGGAGGGGACACCGGGGAGCTGTTTTTT. This encodes CASRGGDTGELFF.

The chain joins TRBV5-4 to TRBJ1-4, with D possibly being TRBD1 (5 bases). Trimming cost V 0 bases and J 8 bases, with 11 bases left between them. The CDR3 totals 14 residues. Germline CDR1 SGHNT, CDR2 YYREEE (reference sequence). The CDR3 region has the DNA TGTGCCAGCAGCTTGGATGGGGCGGACGAAAAACTGTTTTTT. Its protein product is CASSLDGADEKLFF. Full variable domain (remainder filled in from reference TRBV5-4 and TRBJ1-4): ETGVTQSPTHLIKTRGQQVTLRCSSQSGHNTVSWYQQALGQGPQFIFQYYREEENGRGNFPPRFSGLQFPNYSSELNVNALELDDSALYLCASSLDGADEKLFFGSGTQLSVL.

V and J are TRBV4-1 and TRBJ2-5; D may be TRBD2 (6 bases). The CDR3 totals 15 residues. The germline V gene has CDR1 MGHRA and CDR2 YSYEKL. Trimming cost V 4 bases and J 5 bases, with 17 bases left between them. The CDR3 reads CASSRESGVGETQYF. For the CDR3, the DNA is TGCGCCAGCAGCCGAGAGTCGGGGGTCGGGGAGACCCAGTACTTC.

This chain uses TRBV6-1 with TRBJ2-5, with D possibly matching TRBD1 (6 bases). Germline CDR1 reads MNHNS; CDR2 reads SASEGT. This CDR3 has 13 residues. The V end was cut by 2 bases, the J end by 5 bases, with 9 bases between. CDR3 sequence reads: CASSEFTGETQYF. The DNA of the CDR3 is TGTGCCAGCAGTGAATTTACAGGGGAGACCCAGTACTTC.

The V gene is TRBV7-8, the J gene TRBJ2-1; a weak D match, TRBD2 (6 bases). Germline assignment: CDR1 SGHVS and CDR2 FQNEAQ. Trimming removed 5 bases from V and 12 bases from J, with 14 bases in between. CDR3 length equals 12 residues. CDR3 sequence (DNA): TGTGCCAGCAGCCCCCCTGAGGGACTGCAGTTCTTC. Protein: CASSPPEGLQFF.

The V gene is TRBV6-5, the J gene TRBJ2-1; D may be TRBD1 (6 bases). The CDR3 totals 14 residues. Trimming shortened V by 4 bases and J by 11 bases, and 18 bases separated the two germline ends. Germline CDR1 is MNHEY and CDR2 is SVGAGI. CDR3 loop: CASSFLGSQGQQFF. The CDR3, as DNA: TGTGCCAGCAGTTTCCTAGGTTCCCAGGGGCAGCAGTTCTTC.

CDR3 in DNA: TGCGCCAGCAGCTTGGCCGGGGATGCGGGGGCCAACGTCCTGACTTTC. It yields the protein CASSLAGDAGANVLTF. This chain joins TRBV5-1 and TRBJ2-6; a possible D gene is TRBD2 (5 bases). The CDR3 has 16 amino acids. V lost 0 bases and J 4 bases, leaving 11 bases between the germline ends. Germline CDR1 and CDR2: SGHRS and YFSETQ.

The V and J genes are TRBV24-1 and TRBJ2-1, with D possibly being TRBD2 (7 bases). The germline gives CDR1 KGHDR, CDR2 SFDVKD. V was pared by 5 bases and J by 6 bases, with 13 bases between. The CDR3 extends over 14 amino acids. CDR3 in DNA: TGTGCCACCAGTGGGCCGGGGGGCTCCAATGAGCAGTTCTTC. Residues: CATSGPGGSNEQFF.

The rearrangement uses TRBV7-6 and TRBJ1-2; D might be TRBD1 (5 bases). Looked up from germline, CDR1 is SGHVS and CDR2 is FNYEAQ. The CDR3 consists of 14 residues. The V and J ends lost 2 bases and 6 bases respectively, with 13 bases between them. CDR3 DNA sequence: TGTGCCAGCAGCTTACTACCGACAGACGATGGCTACACCTTC. Translated: CASSLLPTDDGYTF.

The chain has TRBV5-5 and TRBJ2-5; the match to TRBD1 covers 12 bases. Germline V gives CDR1 SGHKS, CDR2 YYEKEE (reference sequence). V shed 3 bases and J 5 bases; nucleotides not matched to a gene: 8. The CDR3 length is 16 residues. This CDR3 is CASSYPGQGAWETQYF. The CDR3 nucleotides read TGTGCCAGCAGCTACCCGGGACAGGGGGCTTGGGAGACCCAGTACTTC.

V usage is TRBV24-1 and J usage is TRBJ2-1, with 10 positions matching TRBD1. This CDR3 has 15 amino acids. Germline V gene data show CDR1 as KGHDR and CDR2 as SFDVKD. The V and J ends lost 2 bases and 9 bases, in that order; junction bases with no gene match: 6. The CDR3 DNA reads TGTGCCACCAGTGATTGGGGGACAGGGGTAAGTGAGCAGTTCTTC. The encoded protein is CATSDWGTGVSEQFF.

The chain combines TRBV6-5 with TRBJ1-2, with 7 positions matching TRBD1. With 2 bases clipped from V and 7 bases from J, the junction kept 4 bases outside the gene matches. Germline loops: CDR1 MNHEY, CDR2 SVGAGI. The length of the CDR3 is 13 residues. CDR3 loop: CASSYEGASGYTF. In DNA, the CDR3 is TGTGCCAGCAGTTACGAGGGGGCCTCTGGCTACACCTTC.

J is TRBJ1-3 and V is TRBV9, with a tentative D call TRBD1 (6 bases). Germline V gene data show CDR1 as SGDLS and CDR2 as YYNGEE. Trimming took off 4 bases at V and 4 bases at J, with 15 bases between the two ends. This CDR3 spans 15 amino acids. The CDR3 sequence: CASSSSQGRGNTIYF. DNA of the CDR3: TGTGCCAGCAGCTCCTCCCAGGGGCGAGGAAACACCATATATTTT. Looking up the rest from reference TRBV9 and TRBJ1-3 gives the full variable domain: DSGVTQTPKHLITATGQRVTLRCSPRSGDLSVYWYQQSLDQGLQFLIQYYNGEERAKGNILERFSAQQFPDLHSELNLSSLELGDSALYFCASSSSQGRGNTIYFGEGSWLTVV.

The chain uses TRBV6-5 and TRBJ2-1, with a weak D call TRBD1 (5 bases). This CDR3 contains 14 residues. Trimming removed 7 bases from V and 9 bases from J, with 19 bases in between. The germline V gene encodes CDR1 MNHEY and CDR2 SVGAGI. The CDR3 DNA is TGTGCCAGCATAATCAACAGAAGGGGTAGTGAGCAGTTCTTC. Amino acid sequence: CASIINRRGSEQFF.

This chain links TRBV6-5 with TRBJ2-5; 7 bases map to TRBD1. Trimming removed 6 bases from V and 5 bases from J; junction bases left unmatched: 6. CDR1 is MNHEY, CDR2 SVGAGI, per germline. This CDR3 has 13 residues. The chain's CDR3 is CASRRQGTETQYF. Written as DNA, the CDR3 is TGTGCCAGCAGACGACAGGGAACCGAGACCCAGTACTTC.

The chain employs TRBV3-1 (or the pseudogene TRBV3-2) and TRBJ2-7, with D possibly being TRBD1 (6 bases). The V gene lost 4 bases and the J gene lost 4 bases, with 20 bases spanning the gap. The CDR3 contains 16 residues. Germline V gene sequence: CDR1 LGHDT, CDR2 YNNKEL (reference sequence). The CDR3: CASSRLAGDLKYEQYF. CDR3 nucleotides: TGTGCCAGCAGCCGTCTCGCAGGGGATCTGAAATACGAGCAGTACTTC.

Only a few counts were recorded for this clone. The J gene is TRBJ1-5, the V gene TRBV19; 8 bases map to TRBD1. This CDR3 has 13 residues. Germline V gene data show CDR1 as LNHDA and CDR2 as SQIVND (reference sequence). With V trimmed by 8 bases and J by 6 bases, 6 bases remained unmatched. The CDR3 region has the DNA TGTGCCAGTCACCCAGGGGGCGGTCAGCCCCAGCATTTT. This sequence encodes CASHPGGGQPQHF.

J is TRBJ2-5 and V is TRBV10-3, with 10 bases fitting TRBD2. The ends lost 0 bases at V and 1 base at J; junction bases unmatched: 2. The CDR3 contains 16 residues. The germline gives CDR1 ENHRY, CDR2 SYGVKD. CDR3: CAISESLAGGQETQYF. Written as DNA, the CDR3 is TGTGCCATCAGTGAGTCTTTAGCGGGGGGCCAAGAGACCCAGTACTTC.

The V and J genes are TRBV4-3 and TRBJ2-2; D not resolved. With 0 bases removed from V and 1 base from J, the gap between germline ends came to 15 bases. CDR3 length: 18 residues. Germline V lookup: CDR1 LGHNA, CDR2 YSLEER. This CDR3 reads CASSQDLENSGNTGELFF. The CDR3 coding sequence is TGCGCCAGCAGCCAAGATCTCGAGAACTCGGGGAACACCGGGGAGCTGTTTTTT.

The CDR3 sequence is CASSPRQVGAGELFF. CDR3 bases: TGCGCCAGCAGCCCCCGACAGGTTGGTGCCGGGGAGCTGTTTTTT. V and J are TRBV5-1 and TRBJ2-2, with D possibly TRBD1 on 6 matching bases. Germline-derived CDR1 and CDR2 are SGHRS and YFSETQ. V shed 4 bases and J shed 6 bases, with 16 bases lying between them. CDR3 length equals 15 residues.

This clone is a singleton in its sample. The genes are TRBV11-2 and TRBJ2-1, with D possibly matching TRBD2 (5 bases). V was shortened by 4 bases and J by 3 bases, with 13 bases between the two germline ends. Germline assignment: CDR1 SGHAT and CDR2 FQNNGV. This CDR3 is 15 amino acids long. CDR3 sequence reads: CASSSYSGNYNEQFF. DNA for the CDR3: TGTGCCAGCAGCTCGTACTCCGGGAACTACAATGAGCAGTTCTTC. The full variable domain, with the rest looked up from reference TRBV11-2 and TRBJ2-1, is EAGVAQSPRYKIIEKRQSVAFWCNPISGHATLYWYQQILGQGPKLLIQFQNNGVVDDSQLPKDRFSAERLKGVDSTLKIQPAKLEDSAVYLCASSSYSGNYNEQFFGPGTRLTVL.

This clone was seen only once. CDR3 coding DNA: TGCGCCAGCAGCTTGATGACCGGGCCGGGAGCGGACGAAAAACTGTTTTTT. It encodes CASSLMTGPGADEKLFF. The J gene is TRBJ1-4, the V gene TRBV5-1; no clear D. Germline V gene lookup returns CDR1 SGHRS and CDR2 YFSETQ. V dropped 1 base and J dropped 8 bases, with 21 bases sitting between them. CDR3 length equals 17 residues.